Presented here are 10 T cell receptor beta chains from one specimen sequenced in a study of T cells in Graves' hyperthyroidism and ophthalmopathy (dated by TCRdb to about 2019). The library was prepared using multiplex PCR. TCRdb records Illumina HiSeq 2000 as the sequencer. The TCR beta CDR3 regions were amplified from the RNA transcripts. A first-round RT-PCR of the TCR CDR3 used the HTBI primer set with the Qiagen OneStep RT-PCR kit. TCRdb reanalyzed the raw reads on its own, using fastp at Q25 for trimming and MiXCR for clone calling, and kept in-frame beta chains. Every CDR3 protein is listed once, alongside the most common genes and DNA of its rows. The sample table records around 350,000 distinct CDR3 sequences; about 14% of these occur just once. The top ten constitute around 19% of the sample. The sequencing input was blood. The origin of the receptors is a woman aged 25 to 45 with Graves' ophthalmopathy.

This clonotype was recorded only once. This may be a read error, as it is one base from a much larger clone. The chain links TRBV7-9 to TRBJ2-4; maybe TRBD2 (6 bases). The germline gives CDR1 SEHNR, CDR2 FQNEAQ (reference sequence). The CDR3 is made up of 16 amino acids. This chain's CDR3 is CASSQQAGIAKSIQYF. The CDR3 bases are TGTGCCAGCAGCCAACAGGCGGGGATAGCCAAAAGCATTCAGTACTTC.

In its sample, this clonotype was seen many times. The rearrangement uses TRBV27 and TRBJ2-1; 8 nucleotides align to TRBD2. This CDR3 has 12 residues. The germline V gene encodes CDR1 MNHEY and CDR2 SMNVEV (reference sequence). After removal of 5 bases from V and 14 bases from J, the junction contained 8 bases not matched to a gene. The CDR3 sequence: CASSRHGGVKFF. The CDR3 coding sequence is TGTGCCAGCAGTCGCCACGGGGGGGTTAAGTTCTTC.

The table lists this clonotype with many counts. J is TRBJ1-6 and V is TRBV12-3 or TRBV12-4; D is ambiguous. This CDR3 region has 15 residues. The V end was cut by 6 bases, the J end by 9 bases, with 18 bases between. The DNA of the CDR3 is TGTGCCAGCAGACCCCCCAAGGGCCGGGGTTCACCCCTCCACTTT. It encodes CASRPPKGRGSPLHF.

This clonotype was seen ten or more times. The chain links TRBV20-1 to TRBJ2-1; 9 bases align to TRBD2. The CDR3 sequence is 16 residues long. The trim removed 3 bases at V and 4 bases at J, leaving 10 bases unmatched. Germline V CDR1 and CDR2: DFQATT, SNEGSKA (reference sequence). The CDR3 sequence: CSARPSGVRAYNEQFF. CDR3 DNA: TGCAGTGCTAGGCCTAGCGGGGTTAGGGCGTACAATGAGCAGTTCTTC.

The sample holds many counts of this clonotype. The rearrangement joins TRBV6-1 to TRBJ2-3; possibly TRBD1 for D (5 bases). Germline V lookup: CDR1 MNHNS, CDR2 SASEGT. Trimming shortened V by 1 base and J by 2 bases, and 13 bases separated the two germline ends. This CDR3 contains 16 residues. CDR3 loop: CASSEEAAGPTDTQYF. The CDR3 coding sequence is TGTGCCAGCAGTGAAGAGGCTGCAGGGCCCACAGATACGCAGTATTTT.

This clonotype has a handful of counts. This chain links TRBV10-3 with TRBJ2-7, with a possible D match to TRBD1 (6 bases). Germline V gives CDR1 ENHRY, CDR2 SYGVKD. This CDR3 comprises 14 residues. V lost 7 bases to trimming and J lost 0 bases, with 13 bases between them. The CDR3 is CAINSGTTSYEQYF. CDR3 nucleotides: TGTGCCATCAACTCCGGGACAACCTCCTACGAGCAGTACTTC.

There are a few counts of this clonotype. The rearrangement joins TRBV19 to TRBJ1-1; unclear D gene. V gave up 8 bases and J gave up 0 bases, with 13 bases separating them. Per the germline V gene, CDR1 is LNHDA and CDR2 is SQIVND (reference sequence). The CDR3 runs 14 residues. CDR3 in amino acids: CASAPDALNTEAFF. The DNA for the CDR3 is TGTGCCAGTGCCCCGGACGCCTTGAACACTGAAGCTTTCTTT. Drawing the rest from reference TRBV19 and TRBJ1-1, the complete variable domain is DGGITQSPKYLFRKEGQNVTLSCEQNLNHDAMYWYRQDPGQGLRLIYYSQIVNDFQKGDIAEGYSVSREKKESFPLTVTSAQKNPTAFYLCASAPDALNTEAFFGQGTRLTVV.

This rearrangement joins TRBV7-9 to TRBJ2-6; D may correspond to TRBD1 or TRBD2 (5 bases each). From germline, CDR1 is SEHNR and CDR2 FQNEAQ (reference sequence). Trimming left V 3 bases short and J 2 bases short, with 14 bases between. The CDR3 is 17 residues long. In nucleotides, the CDR3 is TGTGCCAGCAGCTTTCCCGAGGGGAGAGCTGGGGCCAACGTCCTGACTTTC. Its protein product is CASSFPEGRAGANVLTF.

This clonotype has more than one count but fewer than ten. V and J are TRBV25-1 and TRBJ2-5, with D perhaps assigned TRBD1 or TRBD2 (5 bases each). This CDR3 is 15 amino acids long. CDR1 and CDR2 from the germline V gene are MGHDK and SYGVNS. Trimming removed 1 base from V and 5 bases from J, with 14 bases in between. CDR3 residues: CASSEWGLAGETQYF. In nucleotides, the CDR3 is TGTGCCAGCAGTGAATGGGGCCTCGCGGGCGAGACCCAGTACTTC.

This clonotype was recorded many times. The chain links TRBV3-1 to TRBJ1-2, with 7 positions matching TRBD1. The CDR3 sequence is 12 residues long. Germline-derived CDR1 and CDR2 are LGHDT and YNNKEL (reference sequence). V trimming: 6 bases; J trimming: 6 bases; junction bases outside the gene matches: 4. The CDR3 bases are TGTGCCAGCAGATCGAGGGGGCATGGCTACACCTTC. It translates to CASRSRGHGYTF.